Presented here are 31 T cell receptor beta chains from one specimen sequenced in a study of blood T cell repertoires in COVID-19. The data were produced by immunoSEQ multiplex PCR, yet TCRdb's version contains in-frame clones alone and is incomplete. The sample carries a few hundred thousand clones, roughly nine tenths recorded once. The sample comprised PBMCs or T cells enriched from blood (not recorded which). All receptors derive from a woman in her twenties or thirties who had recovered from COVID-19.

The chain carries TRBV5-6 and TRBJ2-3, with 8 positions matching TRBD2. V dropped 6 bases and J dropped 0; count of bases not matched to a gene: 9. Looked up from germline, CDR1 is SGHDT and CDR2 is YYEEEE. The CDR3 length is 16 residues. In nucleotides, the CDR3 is TGTGCCAGCACTCCAAACGGGGGGGCCAGCACAGATACGCAGTATTTT. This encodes CASTPNGGASTDTQYF.

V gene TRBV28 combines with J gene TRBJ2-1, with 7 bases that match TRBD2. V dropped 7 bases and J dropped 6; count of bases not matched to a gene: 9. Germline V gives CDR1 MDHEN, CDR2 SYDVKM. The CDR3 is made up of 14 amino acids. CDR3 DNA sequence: TGTGCCAGCAACCGGGCGGGAGAATTCAATGAGCAGTTCTTC. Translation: CASNRAGEFNEQFF.

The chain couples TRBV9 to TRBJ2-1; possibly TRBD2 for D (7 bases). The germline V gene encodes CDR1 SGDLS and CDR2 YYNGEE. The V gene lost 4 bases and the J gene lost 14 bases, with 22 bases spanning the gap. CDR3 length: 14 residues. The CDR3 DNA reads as TGTGCCAGCAGCTCCCCGGCGGGGGCAGGCAGAGAGTTCTTC. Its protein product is CASSSPAGAGREFF.

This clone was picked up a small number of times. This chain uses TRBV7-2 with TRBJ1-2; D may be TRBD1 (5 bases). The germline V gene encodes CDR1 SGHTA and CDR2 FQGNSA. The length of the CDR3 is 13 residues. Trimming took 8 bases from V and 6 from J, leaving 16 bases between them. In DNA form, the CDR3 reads TGTGCCAGCCAAGGACACGGCAGGGATGGCTACACCTTC. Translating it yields CASQGHGRDGYTF. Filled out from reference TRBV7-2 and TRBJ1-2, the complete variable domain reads GAGVSQSPSNKVTEKGKDVELRCDPISGHTALYWYRQSLGQGLEFLIYFQGNSAPDKSGLPSDRFSAERTGGSVSTLTIQRTQQEDSAVYLCASQGHGRDGYTFGSGTRLTVV.

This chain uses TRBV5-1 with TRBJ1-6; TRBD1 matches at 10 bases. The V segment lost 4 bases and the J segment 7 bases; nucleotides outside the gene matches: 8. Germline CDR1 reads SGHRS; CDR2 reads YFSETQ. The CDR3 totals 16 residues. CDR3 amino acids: CASSADGGQGNSPLHF. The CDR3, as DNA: TGCGCCAGCAGCGCGGACGGGGGACAGGGGAATTCACCCCTCCACTTT.

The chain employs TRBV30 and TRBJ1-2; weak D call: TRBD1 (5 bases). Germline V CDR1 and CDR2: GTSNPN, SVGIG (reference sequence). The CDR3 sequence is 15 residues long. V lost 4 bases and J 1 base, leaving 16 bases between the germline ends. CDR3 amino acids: CAWTIDSFVNYGYTF. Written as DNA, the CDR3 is TGTGCCTGGACAATTGACAGCTTCGTTAACTATGGCTACACCTTC. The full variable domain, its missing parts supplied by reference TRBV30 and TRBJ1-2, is SQTIHQWPATLVQPVGSPLSLECTVEGTSNPNLYWYRQAAGRGLQLLFYSVGIGQISSEVPQNLSASRPQDRQFILSSKKLLLSDSGFYLCAWTIDSFVNYGYTFGSGTRLTVV.

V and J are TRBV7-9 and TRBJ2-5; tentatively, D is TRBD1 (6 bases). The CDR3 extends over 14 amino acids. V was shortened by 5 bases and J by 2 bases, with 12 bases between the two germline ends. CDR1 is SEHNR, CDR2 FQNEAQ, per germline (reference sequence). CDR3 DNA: TGTGCCAGCAGCATACCAGGGGCTCAAGAGACCCAGTACTTC. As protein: CASSIPGAQETQYF.

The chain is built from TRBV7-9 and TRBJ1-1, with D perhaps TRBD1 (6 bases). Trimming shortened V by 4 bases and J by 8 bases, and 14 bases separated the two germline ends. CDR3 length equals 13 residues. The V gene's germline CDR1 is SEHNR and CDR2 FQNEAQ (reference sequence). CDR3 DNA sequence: TGTGCCAGCAGCTCCACAGGGACGATCGAAGCTTTCTTT. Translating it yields CASSSTGTIEAFF.

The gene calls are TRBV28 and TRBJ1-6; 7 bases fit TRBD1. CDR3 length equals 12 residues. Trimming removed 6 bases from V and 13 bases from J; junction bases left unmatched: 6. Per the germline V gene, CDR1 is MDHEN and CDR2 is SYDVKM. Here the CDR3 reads CASRPDREPLHF. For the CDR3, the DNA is TGTGCCAGCAGACCTGACAGGGAGCCCCTCCACTTT.

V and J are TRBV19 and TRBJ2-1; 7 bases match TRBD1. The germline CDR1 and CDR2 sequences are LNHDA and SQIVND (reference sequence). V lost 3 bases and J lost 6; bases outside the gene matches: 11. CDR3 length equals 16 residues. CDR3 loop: CASSMRRQGMGNEQFF. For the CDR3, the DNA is TGTGCCAGTAGTATGAGGAGACAGGGTATGGGCAATGAGCAGTTCTTC.

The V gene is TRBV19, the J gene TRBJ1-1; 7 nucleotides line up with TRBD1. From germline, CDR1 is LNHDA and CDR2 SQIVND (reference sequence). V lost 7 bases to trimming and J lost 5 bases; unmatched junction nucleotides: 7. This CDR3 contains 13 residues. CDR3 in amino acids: CASTTTGRTEAFF. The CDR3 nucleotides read TGTGCCAGTACCACGACAGGGCGGACTGAAGCTTTCTTT.

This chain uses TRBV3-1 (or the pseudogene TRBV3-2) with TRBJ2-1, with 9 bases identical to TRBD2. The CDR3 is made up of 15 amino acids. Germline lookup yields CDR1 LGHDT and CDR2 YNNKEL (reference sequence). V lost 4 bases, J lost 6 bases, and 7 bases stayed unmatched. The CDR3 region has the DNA TGTGCCAGCAGCCCACCGGGACTAGCAGGCAATGAGCAGTTCTTC. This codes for CASSPPGLAGNEQFF.

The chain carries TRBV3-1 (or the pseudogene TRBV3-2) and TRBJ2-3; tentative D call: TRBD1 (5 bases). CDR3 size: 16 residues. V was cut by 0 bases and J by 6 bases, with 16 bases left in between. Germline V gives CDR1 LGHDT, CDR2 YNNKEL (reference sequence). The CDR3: CASSQDMAGSGDTQYF. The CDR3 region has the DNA TGTGCCAGCAGCCAAGATATGGCAGGGTCAGGGGATACGCAGTATTTT.

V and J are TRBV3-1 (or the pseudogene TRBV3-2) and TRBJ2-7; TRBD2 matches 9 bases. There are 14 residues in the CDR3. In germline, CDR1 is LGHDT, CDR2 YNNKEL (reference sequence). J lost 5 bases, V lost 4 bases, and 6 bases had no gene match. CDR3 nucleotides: TGTGCCAGCAGCCTGGCGGGGGGGCTGAACGAGCAGTACTTC. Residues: CASSLAGGLNEQYF.

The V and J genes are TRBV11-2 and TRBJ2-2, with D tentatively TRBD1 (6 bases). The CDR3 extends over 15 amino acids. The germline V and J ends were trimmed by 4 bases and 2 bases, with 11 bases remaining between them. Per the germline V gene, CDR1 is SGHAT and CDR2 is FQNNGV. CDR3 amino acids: CASSSPGTNTGELFF. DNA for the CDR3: TGTGCCAGCAGCTCCCCAGGGACAAACACCGGGGAGCTGTTTTTT.

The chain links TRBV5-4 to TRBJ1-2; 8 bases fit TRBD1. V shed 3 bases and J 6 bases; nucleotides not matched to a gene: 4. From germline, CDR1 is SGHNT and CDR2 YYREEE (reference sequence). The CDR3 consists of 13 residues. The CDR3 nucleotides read TGTGCCAGCAGCTCCGGACAGGGAAATGGCTACACCTTC. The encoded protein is CASSSGQGNGYTF.

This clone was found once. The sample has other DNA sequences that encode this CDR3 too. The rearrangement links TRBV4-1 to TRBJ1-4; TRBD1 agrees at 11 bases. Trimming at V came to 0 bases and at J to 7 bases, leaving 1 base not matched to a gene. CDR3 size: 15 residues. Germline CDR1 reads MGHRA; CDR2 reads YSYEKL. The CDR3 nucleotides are TGCGCCAGCAGCCAAGATGGGACAGGGGGTGAAAAACTGTTTTTT. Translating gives CASSQDGTGGEKLFF.

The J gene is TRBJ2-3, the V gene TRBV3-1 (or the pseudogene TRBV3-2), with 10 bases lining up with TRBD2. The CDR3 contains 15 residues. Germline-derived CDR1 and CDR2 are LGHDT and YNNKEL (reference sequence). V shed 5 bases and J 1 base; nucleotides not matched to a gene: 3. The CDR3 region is CASSSGTSGTDTQYF. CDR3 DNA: TGTGCCAGCAGCTCCGGGACTAGCGGCACAGATACGCAGTATTTT.

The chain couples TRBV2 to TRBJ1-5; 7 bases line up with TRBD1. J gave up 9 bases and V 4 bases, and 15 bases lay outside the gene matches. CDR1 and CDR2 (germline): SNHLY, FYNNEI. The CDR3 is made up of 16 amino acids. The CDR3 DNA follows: TGTGCCAGCAGTGTACAGGGGTCGCGTTCGATTCGGCCCCAGCATTTT. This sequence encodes CASSVQGSRSIRPQHF.

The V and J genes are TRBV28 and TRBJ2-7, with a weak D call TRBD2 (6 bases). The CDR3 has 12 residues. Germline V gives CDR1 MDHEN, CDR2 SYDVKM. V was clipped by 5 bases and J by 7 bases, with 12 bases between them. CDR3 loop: CASSPLAREQYF. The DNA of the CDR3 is TGTGCCAGCAGTCCCCTAGCGAGGGAGCAGTACTTC.

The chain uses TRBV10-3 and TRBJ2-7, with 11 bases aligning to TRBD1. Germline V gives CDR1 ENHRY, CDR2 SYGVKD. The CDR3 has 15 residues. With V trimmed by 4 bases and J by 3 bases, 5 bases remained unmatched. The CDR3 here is CAISGRDRGFYEQYF. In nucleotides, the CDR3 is TGTGCCATCAGTGGGCGGGACAGGGGGTTCTACGAGCAGTACTTC.

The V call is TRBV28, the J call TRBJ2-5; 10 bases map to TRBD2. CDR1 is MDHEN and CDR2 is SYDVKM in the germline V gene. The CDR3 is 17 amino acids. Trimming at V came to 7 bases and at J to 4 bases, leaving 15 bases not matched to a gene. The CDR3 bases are TGTGCCAGCACCCGGGGCCTAGCGGGAGAGGTAGTAGAGACCCAGTACTTC. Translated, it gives CASTRGLAGEVVETQYF. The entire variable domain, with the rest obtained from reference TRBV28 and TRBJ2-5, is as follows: DVKVTQSSRYLVKRTGEKVFLECVQDMDHENMFWYRQDPGLGLRLIYFSYDVKMKEKGDIPEGYSVSREKKERFSLILESASTNQTSMYLCASTRGLAGEVVETQYFGPGTRLLVL.

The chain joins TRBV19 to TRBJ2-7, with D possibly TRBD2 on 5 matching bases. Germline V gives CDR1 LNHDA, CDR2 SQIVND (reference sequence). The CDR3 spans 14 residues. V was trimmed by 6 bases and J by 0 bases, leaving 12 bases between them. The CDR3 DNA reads TGTGCCAGTAGCCCCTTAGGGAGCTCCTACGAGCAGTACTTC. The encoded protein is CASSPLGSSYEQYF.

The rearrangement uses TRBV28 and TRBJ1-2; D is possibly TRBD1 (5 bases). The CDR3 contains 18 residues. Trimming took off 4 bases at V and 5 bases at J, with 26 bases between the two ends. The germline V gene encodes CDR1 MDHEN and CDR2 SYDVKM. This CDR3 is CASSSTLIGGIDPYGYTF. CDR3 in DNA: TGTGCCAGCAGTTCTACCCTCATCGGGGGGATCGATCCTTATGGCTACACCTTC.

The CDR3 spells CASSLDRASGRRETQYF. The CDR3 DNA follows: TGTGCCAGCAGCTTAGATCGGGCTAGCGGGAGGAGGGAGACCCAGTACTTC. The chain links TRBV11-2 to TRBJ2-5; the match to TRBD2 covers 11 bases. The CDR3 has 17 amino acids. The V gene end was trimmed by 0 bases and the J gene end by 5 bases; junction bases not matched to a gene: 8. Germline V gene data show CDR1 as SGHAT and CDR2 as FQNNGV.

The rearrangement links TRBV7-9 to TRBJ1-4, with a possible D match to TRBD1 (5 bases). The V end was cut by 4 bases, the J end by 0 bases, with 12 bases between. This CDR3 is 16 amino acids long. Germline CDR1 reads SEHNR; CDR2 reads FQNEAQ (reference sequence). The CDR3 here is CASSSYRTTTNEKLFF. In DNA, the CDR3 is TGTGCCAGCAGCTCGTACCGGACAACAACTAATGAAAAACTGTTTTTT.

CDR3 coding DNA: TGTGCCAGTTCAGCAGGGGCCCACTCCTACGAGCAGTACTTC. It yields the protein CASSAGAHSYEQYF. The chain is built from TRBV19 and TRBJ2-7, with D tentatively TRBD1 (6 bases). V lost 8 bases and J 0 bases, leaving 14 bases between the germline ends. CDR3 length equals 14 residues. Germline assignment: CDR1 LNHDA and CDR2 SQIVND (reference sequence).

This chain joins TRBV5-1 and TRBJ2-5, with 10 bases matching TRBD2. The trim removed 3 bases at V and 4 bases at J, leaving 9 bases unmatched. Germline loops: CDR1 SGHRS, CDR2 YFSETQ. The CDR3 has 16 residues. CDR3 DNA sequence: TGCGCCAGCAGCTCTACCGTAGCGGGAGGCGGAGAGACCCAGTACTTC. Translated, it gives CASSSTVAGGGETQYF. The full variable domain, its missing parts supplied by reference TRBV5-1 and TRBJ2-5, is KAGVTQTPRYLIKTRGQQVTLSCSPISGHRSVSWYQQTPGQGLQFLFEYFSETQRNKGNFPGRFSGRQFSNSRSEMNVSTLELGDSALYLCASSSTVAGGGETQYFGPGTRLLVL.

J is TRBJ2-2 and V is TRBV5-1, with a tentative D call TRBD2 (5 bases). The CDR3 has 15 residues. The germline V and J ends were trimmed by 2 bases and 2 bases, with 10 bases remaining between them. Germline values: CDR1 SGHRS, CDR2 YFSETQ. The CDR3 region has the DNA TGCGCCAGCAGCTTACAGCGGATAAACACCGGGGAGCTGTTTTTT. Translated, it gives CASSLQRINTGELFF.

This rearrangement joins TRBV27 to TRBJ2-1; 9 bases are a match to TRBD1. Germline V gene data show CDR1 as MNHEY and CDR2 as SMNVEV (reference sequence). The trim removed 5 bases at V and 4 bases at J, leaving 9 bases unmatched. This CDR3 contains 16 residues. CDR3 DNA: TGTGCCAGCAGTCCCCCCCCCGGGACAGGGTACAATGAGCAGTTCTTC. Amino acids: CASSPPPGTGYNEQFF.

The CDR3 spells CASSFDRSAGEQFF. Here the CDR3 DNA reads TGTGCCAGCAGCTTCGATAGATCCGCAGGTGAGCAGTTCTTC. This chain uses TRBV11-2 with TRBJ2-1; D unclear. From germline, CDR1 is SGHAT and CDR2 FQNNGV. CDR3 length: 14 residues. The V and J ends lost 3 bases and 9 bases respectively, with 15 bases between them.